The entry below gives a single T cell receptor (beta chain) sequence along with its context. What it binds is unknown. Per the germline V gene, CDR1 is SGHTS and CDR2 is YDEGEE. This CDR3 spans 14 amino acids. Losses at the gene ends were 4 bases for V and 2 bases for J; bases not matched to a gene: 2. The PCR used 60 Vbeta and 13 Jbeta primers. Produced via immunoSEQ multiplex PCR; TCRdb's table is partial and in-frame only. Of roughly 200,000 clones listed, around 80% are singletons. This specimen comes from a study of cytomegalovirus exposure and HLA in healthy donors. Regarding the study as a whole: Accurate predictions that matched the HLA-A and HLA-B alleles of most subjects were reportedly made from TCR beta sequences. Both high specificity and high sensitivity reportedly marked the classifier's diagnosis of cytomegalovirus status. The authors later found TCR association rates varying by HLA locus, with DRB1 most and HLA-C fewest.

Sequencing used PBMCs. The chain has TRBV5-8 and TRBJ1-3; the match to TRBD1 covers 8 bases. The clonotype was recovered from a woman in her 50s in good health and CMV-seronegative. CDR3 nucleotide sequence: TGTGCCAGCAGCATGGACAGGGCTGGAAACACCATATATTTT. This gives the protein CASSMDRAGNTIYF.